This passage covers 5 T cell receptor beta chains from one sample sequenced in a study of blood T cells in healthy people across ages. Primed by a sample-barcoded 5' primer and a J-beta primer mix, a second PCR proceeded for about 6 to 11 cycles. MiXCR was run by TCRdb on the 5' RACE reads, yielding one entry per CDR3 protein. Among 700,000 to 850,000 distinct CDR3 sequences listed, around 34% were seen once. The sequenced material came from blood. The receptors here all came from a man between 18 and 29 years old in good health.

CDR3 loop: CASVGGGQPQHF. Here the CDR3 DNA reads TGTGCCAGCGTGGGGGGGGGTCAGCCCCAGCATTTT. The gene calls are TRBV6-1 and TRBJ1-5; possibly TRBD1 for D (5 bases). The germline CDR1 and CDR2 sequences are MNHNS and SASEGT. The CDR3 spans 12 residues. Trimming pared 8 bases from V and 6 bases from J, leaving 11 bases between.

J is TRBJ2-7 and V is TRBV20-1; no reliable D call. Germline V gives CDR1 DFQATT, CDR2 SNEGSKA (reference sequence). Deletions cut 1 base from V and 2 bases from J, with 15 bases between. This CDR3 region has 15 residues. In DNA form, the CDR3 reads TGCAGTGCTAGAGCTTTGGGAAGGGCCCCCTACGAGCAGTACTTC. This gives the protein CSARALGRAPYEQYF.

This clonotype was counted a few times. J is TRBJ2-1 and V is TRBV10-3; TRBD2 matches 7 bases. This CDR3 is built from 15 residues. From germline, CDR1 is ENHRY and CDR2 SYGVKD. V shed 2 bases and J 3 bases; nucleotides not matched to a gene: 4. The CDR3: CAISEPSGLYNEQFF. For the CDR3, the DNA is TGTGCCATCAGTGAGCCTAGCGGACTCTACAATGAGCAGTTCTTC.

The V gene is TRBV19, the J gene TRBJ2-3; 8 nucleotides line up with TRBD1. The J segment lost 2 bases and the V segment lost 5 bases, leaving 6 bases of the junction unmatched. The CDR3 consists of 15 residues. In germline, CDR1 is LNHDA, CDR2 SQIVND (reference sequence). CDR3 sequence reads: CASSRTGNPTDTQYF. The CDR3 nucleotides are TGTGCCAGTAGTCGGACAGGGAACCCCACAGATACGCAGTATTTT.

The CDR3 nucleotides read TGTGCCTGGATACTCCGGGACCCTAAGGGGAAAGAGACCCAGTACTTC. Residues: CAWILRDPKGKETQYF. The gene calls are TRBV30 and TRBJ2-5, with D perhaps TRBD1 or TRBD2 (5 bases each). Germline V gives CDR1 GTSNPN, CDR2 SVGIG (reference sequence). Trimming took off 4 bases at V and 3 bases at J, with 21 bases between the two ends. The CDR3 loop spans 16 amino acids.